This T cell receptor beta chain was identified in a study of cytomegalovirus exposure and HLA in healthy donors. Whole-study context: Caucasian-associated ancestry cluster membership applied to over 80% of 300 to 450 genotyped donors. Study results and limitations: Some TCR beta chains (about 180 of them) were listed as cytomegalovirus-associated. Researchers reported from a later analysis that most CMV-associated TCR beta chains appeared HLA-restricted. Later analysis identified several of the most significant clusters that appeared linked to common viral pathogens.

13 Jbeta primers and 60 Vbeta primers were used for the PCR. The data were produced by immunoSEQ multiplex PCR, yet TCRdb's version contains in-frame clones alone and is incomplete. The table includes some 140,000 clones, 83% detected once. Germline CDR1 and CDR2: SGHNT and YYREEE (reference sequence). V lost 1 base to trimming and J lost 8 bases, with 6 bases between them. The CDR3 contains 11 residues. Worth noting for this clone: Its target is unknown.

The sequencing sample was made of PBMCs. The sequence derives from a man aged 40-49 years in good health and CMV-seronegative. The chain is built from TRBV5-4 and TRBJ1-1; a possible D gene is TRBD1 (5 bases). Written as DNA, the CDR3 is TGTGCCAGCAGCTTGAAGGGGGAAGCTTTCTTT. Its protein product is CASSLKGEAFF.